A selection of T cell receptor beta chains follows, all from one sample in a study of blood T cell repertoires in COVID-19. Only in-frame clones appear in the TCRdb table, and some are missing; sequencing was by immunoSEQ multiplex PCR. Of 88,000 or so clones in the sample, about 85% were seen once. The specimen sequenced was peripheral blood. These TCRs come from a man aged 55 to 70 with acute or convalescent COVID-19. Each CDR3 is given with its conserved first and last residue. Each record gives: J gene, clone size, D gene, V gene, CDR3 protein, CDR3 DNA. A D gene is named only where the DNA matches it firmly. A row's size may be missing; if present it is once, few, many or a size class.

J gene: TRBJ1-1; clone size: -; D gene: -; V gene: TRBV18; CDR3 protein: CASSPVGQANTEAFF; CDR3 DNA: TGTGCCAGCTCACCAGTGGGGCAGGCGAACACTGAAGCTTTCTTT
J gene: TRBJ2-7; clone size: -; D gene: -; V gene: TRBV18; CDR3 protein: CASSPGRFDEQYF; CDR3 DNA: TGTGCCAGCTCACCGGGCAGGTTCGACGAGCAGTACTTC
J gene: TRBJ2-1; clone size: -; D gene: -; V gene: TRBV6-2/TRBV6-3; CDR3 protein: CASSRSGNEQFF; CDR3 DNA: TGTGCCAGCAGCCGTAGCGGCAATGAGCAGTTCTTC
J gene: TRBJ2-7; clone size: -; D gene: -; V gene: TRBV11-3; CDR3 protein: CASSLASGEQYF; CDR3 DNA: TGTGCCAGCAGCTTAGCTTCGGGCGAGCAGTACTTC
J gene: TRBJ2-5; clone size: -; D gene: -; V gene: TRBV5-5; CDR3 protein: CASSLFAGSETQYF; CDR3 DNA: TGTGCCAGCAGCTTATTTGCAGGGTCGGAGACCCAGTACTTC
J gene: TRBJ2-2; clone size: few; D gene: -; V gene: TRBV7-2; CDR3 protein: CASSKGQLGSGELFF; CDR3 DNA: TGTGCCAGCAGCAAAGGACAGCTAGGGTCCGGGGAGCTGTTTTTT
J gene: TRBJ2-7; clone size: few; D gene: -; V gene: TRBV7-3; CDR3 protein: CASSLGGGYEQYF; CDR3 DNA: TGTGCCAGCAGCTTAGGCGGAGGCTACGAGCAGTACTTC
J gene: TRBJ1-1; clone size: -; D gene: -; V gene: TRBV30; CDR3 protein: CAWSTRGNTEAFF; CDR3 DNA: TGTGCCTGGAGTACCAGGGGGAACACTGAAGCTTTCTTT
J gene: TRBJ1-4; clone size: once; D gene: -; V gene: TRBV6-2/TRBV6-3; CDR3 protein: CASSLLGGEKLFF; CDR3 DNA: TGTGCCAGCAGCCTCCTCGGTGGTGAAAAACTGTTTTTT
J gene: TRBJ2-3; clone size: -; D gene: -; V gene: TRBV6-4; CDR3 protein: CASSDGATDTQYF; CDR3 DNA: TGTGCCAGCAGTGACGGAGCCACAGATACGCAGTATTTT
J gene: TRBJ1-1; clone size: -; D gene: TRBD1; V gene: TRBV11-2; CDR3 protein: CASSGRQGFNTEAFF; CDR3 DNA: TGTGCCAGCAGCGGGCGACAGGGGTTTAACACTGAAGCTTTCTTT
J gene: TRBJ2-7; clone size: -; D gene: -; V gene: TRBV20-1; CDR3 protein: CSASWPRAGLLEQYF; CDR3 DNA: TGCAGTGCTAGTTGGCCTAGGGCGGGTCTCCTCGAGCAGTACTTC
J gene: TRBJ2-3; clone size: -; D gene: TRBD1; V gene: TRBV7-2; CDR3 protein: CASSQHRGGTDTQYF; CDR3 DNA: TGTGCCAGCAGCCAACACAGGGGCGGCACAGATACGCAGTATTTT
J gene: TRBJ1-1; clone size: -; D gene: -; V gene: TRBV7-9; CDR3 protein: CASSPGGDRYTEAFF; CDR3 DNA: TGTGCCAGCAGCCCTGGCGGTGACAGGTACACTGAAGCTTTCTTT
J gene: TRBJ2-3; clone size: once; D gene: TRBD2; V gene: TRBV27; CDR3 protein: CASSSWASGITDTQYF; CDR3 DNA: TGTGCCAGCAGTTCCTGGGCTAGCGGGATCACAGATACGCAGTATTTT
J gene: TRBJ2-3; clone size: -; D gene: TRBD1; V gene: TRBV7-2; CDR3 protein: CASSSVRDRGTDTQYF; CDR3 DNA: TGTGCCAGCAGTTCCGTCCGGGACAGGGGAACAGATACGCAGTATTTT
J gene: TRBJ2-3; clone size: -; D gene: TRBD2; V gene: TRBV5-5; CDR3 protein: CASSRRWLAGAYTDTQYF; CDR3 DNA: TGTGCCAGCAGCCGAAGGTGGCTAGCGGGAGCTTACACAGATACGCAGTATTTT
J gene: TRBJ2-3; clone size: -; D gene: -; V gene: TRBV13; CDR3 protein: CASSPGRLTDTQYF; CDR3 DNA: TGTGCCAGCAGTCCAGGGAGGTTGACAGATACGCAGTATTTT
J gene: TRBJ1-5; clone size: -; D gene: -; V gene: TRBV7-8; CDR3 protein: CASSLEGRERRQPQHF; CDR3 DNA: TGTGCCAGCAGCTTAGAGGGCAGGGAAAGACGTCAGCCCCAGCATTTT
J gene: TRBJ1-3; clone size: -; D gene: -; V gene: TRBV6-5; CDR3 protein: CASSPGLRVGNTIYF; CDR3 DNA: TGTGCCAGCAGTCCAGGGCTCCGCGTGGGAAACACCATATATTTT
J gene: TRBJ2-3; clone size: -; D gene: -; V gene: TRBV4-1; CDR3 protein: CASSQGWQGDLDTQYF; CDR3 DNA: TGCGCCAGCAGCCAAGGATGGCAAGGGGATTTGGATACGCAGTATTTT
J gene: TRBJ2-7; clone size: once; D gene: TRBD2; V gene: TRBV7-9; CDR3 protein: CASSAGLAVSYEQYF; CDR3 DNA: TGTGCCAGCAGCGCGGGACTAGCGGTTTCCTACGAGCAGTACTTC
J gene: TRBJ2-7; clone size: once; D gene: TRBD2; V gene: TRBV18; CDR3 protein: CASSPFRGVKSYEQYF; CDR3 DNA: TGTGCCAGCTCACCATTCCGGGGGGTGAAGAGTTACGAGCAGTACTTC
J gene: TRBJ1-1; clone size: -; D gene: -; V gene: TRBV18; CDR3 protein: CASSSTGFGTEAFF; CDR3 DNA: TGTGCCAGCTCATCAACAGGGTTCGGCACTGAAGCTTTCTTT
J gene: TRBJ2-1; clone size: -; D gene: -; V gene: TRBV3-1/TRBV3-2; CDR3 protein: CASSHWDTLNEQFF; CDR3 DNA: TGTGCCAGCAGCCATTGGGACACCCTCAATGAGCAGTTCTTC
J gene: TRBJ1-3; clone size: -; D gene: -; V gene: TRBV9; CDR3 protein: CASSVADVGSSGNTIYF; CDR3 DNA: TGTGCCAGCAGCGTAGCTGACGTGGGGAGCTCTGGAAACACCATATATTTT
J gene: TRBJ1-2; clone size: -; D gene: TRBD1; V gene: TRBV6-5; CDR3 protein: CASRATGVYGYTF; CDR3 DNA: TGTGCCAGCAGGGCTACAGGGGTGTATGGCTACACCTTC
J gene: TRBJ2-2; clone size: -; D gene: TRBD1; V gene: TRBV27; CDR3 protein: CASSQPGTGGIGELFF; CDR3 DNA: TGTGCCAGCAGCCAACCCGGGACAGGGGGCATCGGGGAGCTGTTTTTT
J gene: TRBJ2-7; clone size: -; D gene: TRBD1; V gene: TRBV3-1/TRBV3-2; CDR3 protein: CASRTNRGDYEQYF; CDR3 DNA: TGTGCCAGCAGGACAAACAGGGGCGACTACGAGCAGTACTTC
J gene: TRBJ1-1; clone size: -; D gene: -; V gene: TRBV9; CDR3 protein: CASSVAGVEPAFF; CDR3 DNA: TGTGCCAGCAGCGTAGCAGGGGTTGAGCCGGCTTTCTTT
J gene: TRBJ2-1; clone size: -; D gene: TRBD2; V gene: TRBV6-2/TRBV6-3; CDR3 protein: CASSFAFPGASGDEQFF; CDR3 DNA: TGTGCCAGCAGTTTCGCCTTCCCCGGGGCTAGCGGGGATGAGCAGTTCTTC
J gene: TRBJ2-4; clone size: -; D gene: -; V gene: TRBV19; CDR3 protein: CASSIAGIQYF; CDR3 DNA: TGTGCCAGTAGTATAGCAGGCATTCAGTACTTC
J gene: TRBJ2-1; clone size: few; D gene: -; V gene: TRBV7-2; CDR3 protein: CASSLSAGRYNEQFF; CDR3 DNA: TGTGCCAGCAGCTTATCGGCGGGAAGATACAATGAGCAGTTCTTC
J gene: TRBJ2-1; clone size: -; D gene: TRBD2; V gene: TRBV4-3; CDR3 protein: CASSQVGGGPGEQFF; CDR3 DNA: TGCGCCAGCAGCCAAGTTGGCGGGGGGCCAGGCGAGCAGTTCTTC
J gene: TRBJ2-4; clone size: -; D gene: TRBD1; V gene: TRBV18; CDR3 protein: CASSPPDRGPRGVKNIQYF; CDR3 DNA: TGTGCCAGCTCACCACCGGACAGGGGGCCGAGGGGAGTCAAAAACATTCAGTACTTC
J gene: TRBJ2-3; clone size: -; D gene: TRBD2; V gene: TRBV7-3; CDR3 protein: CASSPTSGSTDTQYF; CDR3 DNA: TGTGCCAGCAGCCCGACTAGCGGGTCCACAGATACGCAGTATTTT
J gene: TRBJ2-5; clone size: -; D gene: -; V gene: TRBV9; CDR3 protein: CASSVVAQAGETQYF; CDR3 DNA: TGTGCCAGCAGCGTAGTCGCTCAAGCCGGTGAGACCCAGTACTTC
J gene: TRBJ2-7; clone size: once; D gene: -; V gene: TRBV5-1; CDR3 protein: CASSLETATYEQYF; CDR3 DNA: TGCGCCAGCAGCTTGGAGACAGCAACTTACGAGCAGTACTTC
J gene: TRBJ2-2; clone size: -; D gene: -; V gene: TRBV4-1; CDR3 protein: CASSQGGHGTGELFF; CDR3 DNA: TGCGCCAGCAGCCAAGGCGGTCATGGGACCGGGGAGCTGTTTTTT
J gene: TRBJ2-7; clone size: -; D gene: TRBD1; V gene: TRBV10-1; CDR3 protein: CASNDPGQGSYEQYF; CDR3 DNA: TGCGCCAGCAACGATCCGGGACAGGGTTCCTACGAGCAGTACTTC
J gene: TRBJ2-5; clone size: -; D gene: TRBD2; V gene: TRBV18; CDR3 protein: CASSPPFSGKKGQETQYF; CDR3 DNA: TGTGCCAGCTCACCACCGTTTAGCGGGAAGAAAGGACAAGAGACCCAGTACTTC
J gene: TRBJ1-2; clone size: -; D gene: -; V gene: TRBV28; CDR3 protein: CASLITGSYGYTF; CDR3 DNA: TGTGCCAGCCTGATTACCGGTTCCTATGGCTACACCTTC
J gene: TRBJ1-5; clone size: -; D gene: TRBD1; V gene: TRBV19; CDR3 protein: CASSISPYRGDMQPQHF; CDR3 DNA: TGTGCCAGTAGTATTTCCCCCTACAGGGGTGATATGCAGCCCCAGCATTTT
J gene: TRBJ2-3; clone size: few; D gene: TRBD2; V gene: TRBV4-1; CDR3 protein: CASSRLAGVDTQYF; CDR3 DNA: TGCGCCAGCAGCCGTCTAGCGGGAGTAGATACGCAGTATTTT
J gene: TRBJ1-1; clone size: -; D gene: -; V gene: TRBV7-2; CDR3 protein: CASLGQGWTEAFF; CDR3 DNA: TGTGCCAGCTTGGGGCAGGGATGGACTGAAGCTTTCTTT
J gene: TRBJ2-1; clone size: once; D gene: -; V gene: TRBV5-4; CDR3 protein: CASSLVLSYNEQFF; CDR3 DNA: TGTGCCAGCAGCTTGGTTCTATCGTACAATGAGCAGTTCTTC
J gene: TRBJ2-3; clone size: -; D gene: -; V gene: TRBV6-5; CDR3 protein: CASSSGRAGRGTQYF; CDR3 DNA: TGTGCCAGCAGTTCGGGCAGGGCGGGAAGAGGTACGCAGTATTTT
J gene: TRBJ1-1; clone size: -; D gene: -; V gene: TRBV4-3; CDR3 protein: CASTGDVAGGSQAFF; CDR3 DNA: TGCGCCAGCACCGGGGACGTTGCCGGGGGAAGTCAAGCTTTCTTT
J gene: TRBJ2-7; clone size: -; D gene: -; V gene: TRBV24-1; CDR3 protein: CATSDSGAGSEQYF; CDR3 DNA: TGTGCCACCAGTGATTCGGGTGCCGGGTCCGAGCAGTACTTC
J gene: TRBJ1-1; clone size: -; D gene: -; V gene: TRBV11-3; CDR3 protein: CASSARRGVGTEAFF; CDR3 DNA: TGTGCCAGCAGCGCGCGACGGGGTGTGGGCACTGAAGCTTTCTTT
J gene: TRBJ1-6; clone size: -; D gene: -; V gene: TRBV25-1; CDR3 protein: CASSETGSPLHF; CDR3 DNA: TGTGCCAGCAGTGAGACGGGTTCACCCCTCCACTTT
J gene: TRBJ2-3; clone size: -; D gene: TRBD2; V gene: TRBV5-4; CDR3 protein: CASSLGVGGGATDTQYF; CDR3 DNA: TGTGCCAGCAGCTTGGGCGTCGGCGGGGGGGCGACAGATACGCAGTATTTT
J gene: TRBJ1-1; clone size: -; D gene: TRBD1; V gene: TRBV7-2; CDR3 protein: CASSTIDRGEKAFF; CDR3 DNA: TGTGCCAGCAGCACGATAGACAGGGGCGAGAAAGCTTTCTTT